This TCR beta chain was sequenced during a study of human T cells and chemical hapten exposure. Across the whole study: Per-sample TCR yield variation was attributed mainly to small pooled library volume differences. Overall study results and limits: Sensitizing to DPC left TCRs with a frequency above 1 in 1000 unaltered.

It was unfractionated whole blood from which total RNA was extracted. Each cDNA molecule in the library carried unique molecular identifiers. In the authors' workflow: Samples contained a median of approximately 100,000 TCRs, with a range of about 23,224 to 750,000. Each CDR3 protein is one row after TCRdb ran MiXCR on the reads. It is TCRdb's table, rather than the study itself, that gives the V and J calls and clone size. The repertoire has about 120,000 distinct CDR3 sequences, approximately 9.3% of them found once; the top ten carry around 1.4%. CDR3 length: 17 amino acids. Trimming left V 1 base short and J 0 bases short, with 13 bases between. Germline V gene data show CDR1 as LNHNV and CDR2 as YYDKDF (reference sequence). This clonotype was observed many times. What it binds is unknown.

The chain carries TRBV15 and TRBJ1-3, with D hard to call. Sequencing input: whole blood. This receptor was identified in a human donor in good health. Some clones in this sample may be carry-over from other donors' samples. The CDR3 reads CATSRVSRQVSGNTIYF. The CDR3 DNA reads TGTGCCACCAGCAGAGTATCGCGGCAAGTCTCTGGAAACACCATATATTTT.